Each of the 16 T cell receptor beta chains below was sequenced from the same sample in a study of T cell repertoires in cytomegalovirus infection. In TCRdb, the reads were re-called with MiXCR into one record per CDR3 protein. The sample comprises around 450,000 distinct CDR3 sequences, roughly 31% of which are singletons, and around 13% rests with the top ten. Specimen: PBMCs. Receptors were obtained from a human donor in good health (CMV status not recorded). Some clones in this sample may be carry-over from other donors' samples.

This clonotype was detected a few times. CDR3 amino acids: CASNFQGNTEAFF. CDR3 sequence (DNA): TGTGCCAGCAATTTCCAGGGGAACACTGAAGCTTTCTTT. The chain links TRBV12-3 or TRBV12-4 to TRBJ1-1, with TRBD1 as a possible D gene (5 bases). The CDR3 has 13 amino acids. Trimming pared 7 bases from V and 1 base from J, leaving 10 bases between.

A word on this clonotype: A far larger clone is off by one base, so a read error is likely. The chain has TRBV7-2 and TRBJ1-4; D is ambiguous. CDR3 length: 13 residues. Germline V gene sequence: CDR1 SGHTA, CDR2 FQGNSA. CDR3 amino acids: CASSLGGNEELFF. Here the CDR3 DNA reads TGTGCCAGCAGCTTAGGGGGTAATGAAGAACTGTTTTTT.

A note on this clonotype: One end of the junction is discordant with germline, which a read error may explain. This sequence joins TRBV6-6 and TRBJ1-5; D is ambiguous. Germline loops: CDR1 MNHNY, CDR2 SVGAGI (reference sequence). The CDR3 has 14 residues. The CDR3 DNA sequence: TGTGCCCGCAGTTACGGGGTCGGGGTCCAGCCCCAGCATTTT. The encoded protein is CARSYGVGVQPQHF.

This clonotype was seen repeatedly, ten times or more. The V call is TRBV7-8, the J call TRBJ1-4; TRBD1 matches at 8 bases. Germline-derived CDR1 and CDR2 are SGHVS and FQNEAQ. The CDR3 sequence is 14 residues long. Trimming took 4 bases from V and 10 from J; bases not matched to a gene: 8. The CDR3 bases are TGTGCCAGCAGCTCCGACAGGGGTCAAGGAAAACTGTTTTTT. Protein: CASSSDRGQGKLFF.

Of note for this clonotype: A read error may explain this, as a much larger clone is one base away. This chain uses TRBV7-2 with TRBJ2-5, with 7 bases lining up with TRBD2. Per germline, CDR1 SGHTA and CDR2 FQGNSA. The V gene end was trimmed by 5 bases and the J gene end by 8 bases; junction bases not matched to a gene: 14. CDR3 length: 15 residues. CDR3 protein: CASSPGDYQSDTQYF. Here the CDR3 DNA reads TGTGCCAGCAGCCCGGGGGACTACCAATCAGATACCCAGTACTTC.

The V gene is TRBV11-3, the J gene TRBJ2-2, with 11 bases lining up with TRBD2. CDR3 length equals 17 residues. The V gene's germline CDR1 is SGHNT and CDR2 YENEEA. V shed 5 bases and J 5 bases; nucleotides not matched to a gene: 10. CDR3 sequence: CASSPTSGVTRTGELFF. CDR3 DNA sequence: TGTGCCAGCAGCCCGACTAGCGGGGTCACCCGGACCGGGGAGCTGTTTTTT.

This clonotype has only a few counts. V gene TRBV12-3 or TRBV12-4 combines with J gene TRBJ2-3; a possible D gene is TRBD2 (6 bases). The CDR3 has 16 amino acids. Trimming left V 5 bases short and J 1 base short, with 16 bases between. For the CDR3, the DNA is TGTGCCAGCAGTCGCGGGACCTTGATTGGCACAGATACGCAGTATTTT. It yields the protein CASSRGTLIGTDTQYF.

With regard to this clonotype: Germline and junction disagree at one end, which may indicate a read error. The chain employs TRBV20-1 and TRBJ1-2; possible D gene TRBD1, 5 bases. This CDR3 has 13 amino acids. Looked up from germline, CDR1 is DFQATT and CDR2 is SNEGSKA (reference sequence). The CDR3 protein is CSAFGTVYYVYTF. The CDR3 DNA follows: TGCAGTGCTTTCGGGACGGTGTACTATGTCTACACCTTC.

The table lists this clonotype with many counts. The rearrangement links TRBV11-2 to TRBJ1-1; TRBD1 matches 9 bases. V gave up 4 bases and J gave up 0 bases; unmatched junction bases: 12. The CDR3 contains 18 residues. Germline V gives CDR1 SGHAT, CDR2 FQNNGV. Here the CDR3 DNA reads TGTGCCAGCAGCTATGGACAGGGGCGCAACCTGATGAACACTGAAGCTTTCTTT. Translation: CASSYGQGRNLMNTEAFF.

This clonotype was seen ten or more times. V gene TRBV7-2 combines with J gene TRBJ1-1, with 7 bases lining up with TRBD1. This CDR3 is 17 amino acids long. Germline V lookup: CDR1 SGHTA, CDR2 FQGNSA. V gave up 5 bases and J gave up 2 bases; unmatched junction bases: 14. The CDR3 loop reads CASSAPTLGQKNTEAFF. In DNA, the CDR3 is TGTGCCAGCAGCGCGCCCACTTTGGGACAGAAAAACACTGAAGCTTTCTTT. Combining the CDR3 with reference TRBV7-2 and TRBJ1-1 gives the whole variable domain GAGVSQSPSNKVTEKGKDVELRCDPISGHTALYWYRQSLGQGLEFLIYFQGNSAPDKSGLPSDRFSAERTGGSVSTLTIQRTQQEDSAVYLCASSAPTLGQKNTEAFFGQGTRLTVV.

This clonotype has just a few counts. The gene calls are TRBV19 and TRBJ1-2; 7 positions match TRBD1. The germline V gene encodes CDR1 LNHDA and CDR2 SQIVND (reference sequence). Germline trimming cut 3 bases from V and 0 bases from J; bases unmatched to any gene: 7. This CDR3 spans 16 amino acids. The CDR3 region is CASSIPRTGANYGYTF. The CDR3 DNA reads TGTGCCAGTAGTATTCCGAGGACAGGAGCTAACTATGGCTACACCTTC.

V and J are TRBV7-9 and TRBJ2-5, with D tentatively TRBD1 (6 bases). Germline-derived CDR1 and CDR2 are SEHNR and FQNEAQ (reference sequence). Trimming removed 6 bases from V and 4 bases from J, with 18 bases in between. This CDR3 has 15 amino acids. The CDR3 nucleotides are TGTGCCAGCAGTCCCCCAACAGGGTCGAGAGAGACCCAGTACTTC. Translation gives CASSPPTGSRETQYF.

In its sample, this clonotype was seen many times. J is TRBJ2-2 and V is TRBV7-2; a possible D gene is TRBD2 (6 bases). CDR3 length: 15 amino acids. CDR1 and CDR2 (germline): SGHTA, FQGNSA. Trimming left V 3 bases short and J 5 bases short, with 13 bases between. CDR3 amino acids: CASSFAGRITGELFF. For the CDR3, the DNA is TGTGCCAGCAGCTTCGCAGGGAGGATAACCGGGGAGCTGTTTTTT.

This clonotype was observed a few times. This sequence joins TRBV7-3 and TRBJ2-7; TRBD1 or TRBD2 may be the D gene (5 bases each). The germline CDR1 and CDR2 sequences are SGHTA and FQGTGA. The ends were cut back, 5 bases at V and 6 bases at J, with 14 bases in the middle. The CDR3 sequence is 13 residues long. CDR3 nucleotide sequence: TGTGCCAGCAGCCTTACGGACGGGGCCGAGCAGTACTTC. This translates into CASSLTDGAEQYF.

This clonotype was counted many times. DNA of the CDR3: TGTGCCAGCAGCTCCGGCCGGGACGGAAATAATTCACCCCTCCACTTT. It specifies CASSSGRDGNNSPLHF. The chain is built from TRBV7-8 and TRBJ1-6; a possible D gene is TRBD1 (5 bases). V lost 4 bases and J lost 5, with 15 bases in between. The CDR3 runs to 16 residues. CDR1 SGHVS and CDR2 FQNEAQ come from the germline V gene.

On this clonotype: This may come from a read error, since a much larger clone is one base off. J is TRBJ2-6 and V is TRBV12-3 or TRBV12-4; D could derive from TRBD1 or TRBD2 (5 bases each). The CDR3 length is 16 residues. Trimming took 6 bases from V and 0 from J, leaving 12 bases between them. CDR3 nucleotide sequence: TGTGCCAGCAGAACGGGACGGAGCTCTGGGGCCAACGTCCTGACTTTC. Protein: CASRTGRSSGANVLTF.